This TCR beta chain emerged from a study of siplizumab effects on memory and regulatory T cells. Study-wide findings and caveats: Naive T cells, seemingly more diverse than memory cells, seemed major alloresponse contributors. Naive versus memory phenotype went unassigned for roughly 80-96% of proliferating CD4+ or CD8+ clones. Tracing alloreactive clones into unstimulated subsets worked for only a minor fraction of them.

Sequenced by immunoSEQ multiplex PCR; TCRdb stores in-frame clones only, minus some. The table includes over 100,000 clones, about 92% detected once. The germline gives CDR1 SGHNT, CDR2 YYREEE (reference sequence). Unmatched junction bases numbered 6, after V lost 4 bases and J lost 1 base. CDR3 length: 15 amino acids. On this clone itself: Its antigen is still unknown.

The source material was Tregs sorted from blood. This rearrangement joins TRBV5-4 to TRBJ1-1; TRBD1 agrees at 8 bases. This clonotype was obtained from a human donor in good health. Here the CDR3 reads CASSPNRGGNTEAFF. Written as DNA, the CDR3 is TGTGCCAGCAGCCCTAACAGGGGGGGGAACACTGAAGCTTTCTTT.